This entry lists 17 T cell receptor beta chains sequenced from one sample in a study of identical twins. One entry per CDR3 protein results from TCRdb running MiXCR on the 5' RACE reads. The sample includes 1.5 million to 2 million distinct CDR3 sequences, about 32% of them seen just once. Sequenced material: cord blood. The origin of the receptors is a newborn girl in good health.

This chain joins TRBV4-1 and TRBJ2-7; D is uncertain. The CDR3 consists of 14 residues. V was cut by 4 bases and J by 0 bases, with 10 bases left in between. CDR1 and CDR2 (germline): MGHRA, YSYEKL. The CDR3 DNA follows: TGCGCCAGCAGCCGGTCGAGTGCCTCCTACGAGCAGTACTTC. Translated, it gives CASSRSSASYEQYF.

This clonotype was counted many times. This chain connects TRBV28 to TRBJ2-1; D not certain. Germline loops: CDR1 MDHEN, CDR2 SYDVKM. This CDR3 is 13 amino acids long. With 6 bases removed from V and 4 bases from J, the gap between germline ends came to 10 bases. The CDR3 loop reads CASSPDGYNEQFF. The CDR3 region has the DNA TGTGCCAGCAGCCCCGACGGATACAATGAGCAGTTCTTC.

The chain uses TRBV12-3 or TRBV12-4 and TRBJ2-1, with TRBD1 matching over 9 bases. With 6 bases clipped from V and 10 bases from J, the junction kept 16 bases outside the gene matches. There are 16 residues in the CDR3. The CDR3 nucleotides are TGTGCCAGCAGCCTAACAGGGGGCTTCAGCTCCTACGAGCAGTTCTTC. Encoded protein: CASSLTGGFSSYEQFF.

This clonotype was seen a few times. The rearrangement uses TRBV20-1 and TRBJ2-7; D gene unclear. TRBJ2-5 explains the end of the DNA better; the J call may be wrong. The CDR3 sequence is 15 residues long. Germline CDR1 DFQATT, CDR2 SNEGSKA (reference sequence). The CDR3, as DNA: TGCAGTGCTAGAGATCTTAGGTTGGCCGGAGAGACCCAGTACTTC. Protein product: CSARDLRLAGETQYF.

This clonotype was recorded many times. CDR3 amino acids: CAISGAGTDTQYF. The CDR3 DNA reads TGTGCCATCAGTGGGGCGGGAACAGATACGCAGTATTTT. The rearrangement joins TRBV10-3 to TRBJ2-3; a possible D gene is TRBD2 (6 bases). Trimming stripped 4 bases from V and 3 bases from J, with 8 bases between. The CDR3 spans 13 residues. Per germline, CDR1 ENHRY and CDR2 SYGVKD.

The table lists this clonotype with a few counts. V usage is TRBV7-9 and J usage is TRBJ2-1; D possibly corresponds to TRBD1 (6 bases). Looked up from germline, CDR1 is SEHNR and CDR2 is FQNEAQ (reference sequence). V was cut by 2 bases and J by 8 bases, with 16 bases left in between. This CDR3 is 15 amino acids long. CDR3 sequence reads: CASSLITTRGDEQFF. The CDR3, as DNA: TGTGCCAGCAGCTTAATAACGACCAGGGGTGATGAGCAGTTCTTC.

V and J are TRBV5-1 and TRBJ2-2; D may be TRBD1 (6 bases). Germline CDR1 SGHRS, CDR2 YFSETQ. This CDR3 has 15 amino acids. V was trimmed by 3 bases and J by 1 base, leaving 10 bases between them. The CDR3 nucleotides read TGCGCCAGCAGCTCGGTGGGACAGAACACCGGGGAGCTGTTTTTT. It encodes CASSSVGQNTGELFF.

This clonotype was seen repeatedly, ten times or more. The chain recombines TRBV4-2 with TRBJ2-5, with D tentatively TRBD2 (6 bases). The V gene's germline CDR1 is LGHNA and CDR2 YNFKEQ. This CDR3 spans 15 amino acids. The ends were cut back, 1 base at V and 2 bases at J, with 11 bases in the middle. For the CDR3, the DNA is TGTGCCAGCAGCCAAGGTGGACTACGACAAGAGACCCAGTACTTC. Its protein product is CASSQGGLRQETQYF.

The V call is TRBV11-2, the J call TRBJ2-1; TRBD2 agrees at 9 bases. Trimming removed 4 bases from V and 4 bases from J; junction bases left unmatched: 5. The germline CDR1 and CDR2 sequences are SGHAT and FQNNGV. This CDR3 is built from 15 residues. This CDR3 is CASSWSSGDYNEQFF. CDR3 sequence (DNA): TGTGCCAGCAGCTGGTCTAGCGGGGATTACAATGAGCAGTTCTTC.

V usage is TRBV11-2 and J usage is TRBJ2-1, with D hard to call. Per germline, CDR1 SGHAT and CDR2 FQNNGV. Trimming removed 3 bases at V and 7 bases at J, with 10 bases between. This CDR3 region has 13 residues. CDR3 residues: CASSFSNLNEQFF. Here the CDR3 DNA reads TGTGCCAGCAGCTTTTCAAATTTGAATGAGCAGTTCTTC.

A few counts support this clonotype. The genes are TRBV4-2 and TRBJ2-7, with 13 bases that match TRBD2. The length of the CDR3 is 16 residues. CDR1 LGHNA and CDR2 YNFKEQ come from the germline V gene. The trim removed 4 bases at V and 3 bases at J, leaving 6 bases unmatched. This CDR3 reads CASSPTGLAGVYEQYF. CDR3 DNA: TGTGCCAGCAGCCCTACCGGACTAGCGGGAGTCTACGAGCAGTACTTC.

In its sample, this clonotype was seen a few times. The chain links TRBV12-3 or TRBV12-4 to TRBJ2-1; D remains unclear. The CDR3 is made up of 14 amino acids. The germline V and J ends were trimmed by 6 bases and 5 bases, with 14 bases remaining between them. The CDR3 here is CASSPEVVNNEQFF. In nucleotides, the CDR3 is TGTGCCAGCAGCCCCGAGGTGGTAAACAATGAGCAGTTCTTC.

This chain uses TRBV27 with TRBJ2-3, with TRBD2 matching 10 bases. Germline values: CDR1 MNHEY, CDR2 SMNVEV (reference sequence). This CDR3 spans 16 amino acids. The J segment lost 9 bases and the V segment lost 0 bases, leaving 9 bases of the junction unmatched. In DNA form, the CDR3 reads TGTGCCAGCAGTTTATCCGGGACTAGCGCCTTAGACACGCAGTATTTT. This sequence encodes CASSLSGTSALDTQYF.

This chain connects TRBV6-1 to TRBJ1-1; no definite D call. Germline V lookup: CDR1 MNHNS, CDR2 SASEGT. This CDR3 is built from 16 residues. V was pared by 6 bases and J by 0 bases, with 17 bases between. The CDR3 protein is CASSGDLALMNTEAFF. CDR3 coding DNA: TGTGCCAGCAGCGGCGATCTGGCTCTCATGAACACTGAAGCTTTCTTT.

The CDR3 region has the DNA TGTGCCAGCAGCCGGGTGGGGCAGAGCTCCTACAATGAGCAGTTCTTC. Translation gives CASSRVGQSSYNEQFF. The J gene is TRBJ2-1, the V gene TRBV7-9; D perhaps matches TRBD1 (5 bases). The CDR3 is 16 residues long. V was cut by 5 bases and J by 0 bases, with 14 bases left in between. Germline CDR1 reads SEHNR; CDR2 reads FQNEAQ (reference sequence).

This chain uses TRBV20-1 with TRBJ1-4; weak D call: TRBD1 (5 bases). The CDR3 length is 12 residues. Trimming took off 3 bases at V and 7 bases at J, with 9 bases between the two ends. Germline V gene lookup returns CDR1 DFQATT and CDR2 SNEGSKA (reference sequence). This CDR3 is CSASRRGEKLFF. CDR3 coding DNA: TGCAGTGCTAGTAGAAGGGGTGAAAAACTGTTTTTT.

This clonotype was picked up many times. The V call is TRBV13, the J call TRBJ2-4, with D tentatively TRBD1 or TRBD2 (5 bases each). Germline lookup yields CDR1 PRHDT and CDR2 FYEKMQ (reference sequence). V lost 0 bases and J lost 5, with 5 bases in between. The length of the CDR3 is 13 residues. CDR3 DNA sequence: TGTGCCAGCAGCTTAGGGGGGGAAAACATTCAGTACTTC. Protein sequence: CASSLGGENIQYF.